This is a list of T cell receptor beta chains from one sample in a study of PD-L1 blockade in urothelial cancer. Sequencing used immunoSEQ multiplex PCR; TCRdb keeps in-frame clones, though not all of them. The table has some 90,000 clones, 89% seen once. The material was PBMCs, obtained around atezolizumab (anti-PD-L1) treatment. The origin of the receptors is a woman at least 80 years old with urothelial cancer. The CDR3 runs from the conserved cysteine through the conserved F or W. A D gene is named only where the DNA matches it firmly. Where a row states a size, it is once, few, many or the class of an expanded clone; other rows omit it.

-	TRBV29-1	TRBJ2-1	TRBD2	CSVNERDAGEQFF	TGCAGCGTTAATGAGCGGGACGCGGGGGAGCAGTTCTTC
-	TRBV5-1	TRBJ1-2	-	CASSLGQTSYGYTF	TGCGCCAGCAGCTTGGGACAGACCTCCTATGGCTACACCTTC
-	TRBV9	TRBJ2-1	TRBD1	CASSPTGQGANEQFF	TGTGCCAGCAGCCCTACCGGGCAGGGGGCGAATGAGCAGTTCTTC
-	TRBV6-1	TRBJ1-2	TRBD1	CASRGRGDYGYTF	TGTGCCAGCCGGGGCAGGGGGGACTATGGCTACACCTTC
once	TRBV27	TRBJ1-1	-	CASSRQENTEAFF	TGTGCCAGCAGTCGCCAGGAGAACACTGAAGCTTTCTTT
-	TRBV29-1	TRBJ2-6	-	CSVVVGSTGANVLTF	TGCAGCGTTGTGGTAGGGAGTACTGGGGCCAACGTCCTGACTTTC
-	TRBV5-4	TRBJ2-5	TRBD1	CASSFGQGETQYF	TGTGCCAGCAGCTTTGGACAGGGAGAGACCCAGTACTTC
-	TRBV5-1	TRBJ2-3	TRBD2	CASSPGTSGGTDTQYF	TGCGCCAGCAGCCCCGGGACTAGCGGCGGGACAGATACGCAGTATTTT
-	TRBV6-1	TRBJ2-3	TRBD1	CASSEVAGGFDTQYF	TGTGCCAGCAGTGAGGTGGCAGGGGGATTCGATACGCAGTATTTT
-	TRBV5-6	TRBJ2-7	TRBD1	CASSPGTGGIVEQYF	TGTGCCAGCAGCCCCGGGACAGGGGGAATCGTCGAGCAGTACTTC
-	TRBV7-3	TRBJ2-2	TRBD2	CASKRAGGNTGELFF	TGTGCCAGCAAAAGAGCGGGAGGGAACACCGGGGAGCTGTTTTTT
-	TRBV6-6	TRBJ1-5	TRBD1	CASSSPGQGGRQPQHF	TGTGCCAGCAGTTCTCCGGGACAGGGGGGTCGGCAGCCCCAGCATTTT
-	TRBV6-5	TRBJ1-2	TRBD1	CASSYSGQGYGYTF	TGTGCCAGCAGTTACTCGGGACAGGGGTATGGCTACACCTTC
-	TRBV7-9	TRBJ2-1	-	CASSATSFEQFF	TGTGCCAGCAGCGCCACTAGCTTTGAGCAGTTCTTC
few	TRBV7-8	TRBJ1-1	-	CASSLGPGITEAFF	TGTGCCAGCAGCTTAGGGCCAGGGATCACTGAAGCTTTCTTT
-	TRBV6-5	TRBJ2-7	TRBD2	CASSYSLGLAGVEQYF	TGTGCCAGCAGTTACTCGTTAGGACTAGCGGGAGTTGAGCAGTACTTC
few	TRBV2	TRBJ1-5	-	CASSEEASNQPQHF	TGTGCCAGCAGCGAGGAGGCTAGCAATCAGCCCCAGCATTTT